This entry lists 21 T cell receptor beta chains sequenced from one sample in a study of T cell clones after liver transplantation. The assay was immunoSEQ multiplex PCR, and TCRdb's table has in-frame clones only and misses some. The table has nearly 55,000 clones, roughly 80% seen once. This sample comprised CD4+ T cells from blood, obtained before liver transplant. Receptor source: a human donor who received a liver transplant.

The chain combines TRBV5-1 with TRBJ2-3; 7 bases match TRBD1. V lost 5 bases and J lost 2; bases outside the gene matches: 5. Germline V gives CDR1 SGHRS, CDR2 YFSETQ. The CDR3 has 14 residues. The CDR3 DNA is TGCGCCAGCAGAGAGGGGGCCATCACAGATACGCAGTATTTT. It specifies CASREGAITDTQYF. Drawing the rest from reference TRBV5-1 and TRBJ2-3, the complete variable domain is KAGVTQTPRYLIKTRGQQVTLSCSPISGHRSVSWYQQTPGQGLQFLFEYFSETQRNKGNFPGRFSGRQFSNSRSEMNVSTLELGDSALYLCASREGAITDTQYFGPGTRLTVL.

This rearrangement joins TRBV4-3 to TRBJ2-1; 14 positions match TRBD2. Germline V gene lookup returns CDR1 LGHNA and CDR2 YSLEER. V shed 0 bases and J 6 bases; nucleotides not matched to a gene: 10. The CDR3 has 19 amino acids. The CDR3, as DNA: TGCGCCAGCAGCCAAGATGGCGGGGGACTAGCGGGGGAGGTCAATGAGCAGTTCTTC. This gives the protein CASSQDGGGLAGEVNEQFF.

The chain employs TRBV5-1 and TRBJ1-2, with TRBD1 as a possible D gene (6 bases). The CDR3 is 15 residues long. The ends were cut back, 0 bases at V and 2 bases at J, with 11 bases in the middle. Germline V gene sequence: CDR1 SGHRS, CDR2 YFSETQ. CDR3 protein: CASSLDPGANYGYTF. The CDR3 bases are TGCGCCAGCAGCTTGGATCCGGGGGCCAACTATGGCTACACCTTC.

The chain combines TRBV6-1 with TRBJ1-2, with a weak D call TRBD1 (6 bases). Germline lookup yields CDR1 MNHNS and CDR2 SASEGT. The CDR3 runs to 13 residues. Trimming pared 6 bases from V and 3 bases from J, leaving 11 bases between. The CDR3 DNA sequence: TGTGCCAGCAGAGTACAGGGACACTATGGCTACACCTTC. The encoded protein is CASRVQGHYGYTF.

This chain links TRBV7-2 with TRBJ1-1; D is unclear. This CDR3 is built from 11 residues. V was trimmed by 3 bases and J by 4 bases, leaving 3 bases between them. CDR1 is SGHTA and CDR2 is FQGNSA in the germline V gene. The CDR3 sequence is CASSLITEAFF. The CDR3 coding sequence is TGTGCCAGCAGCTTGATCACTGAAGCTTTCTTT. The full variable domain, completed using reference TRBV7-2 and TRBJ1-1, is GAGVSQSPSNKVTEKGKDVELRCDPISGHTALYWYRQSLGQGLEFLIYFQGNSAPDKSGLPSDRFSAERTGGSVSTLTIQRTQQEDSAVYLCASSLITEAFFGQGTRLTVV.

This chain uses TRBV7-2 with TRBJ1-1; a possible D gene is TRBD1 (6 bases). The CDR3 loop spans 14 amino acids. Germline CDR1 reads SGHTA; CDR2 reads FQGNSA. Trimming removed 3 bases at V and 5 bases at J, with 13 bases between. The CDR3 nucleotides are TGTGCCAGCAGCTTTTCAGGGGCAGGGACTGAAGCTTTCTTT. Translated, it gives CASSFSGAGTEAFF.

This clone has just one count. The V gene is TRBV6-5, the J gene TRBJ1-1, with TRBD1 identical over 7 bases. CDR3 length: 14 amino acids. Germline V lookup: CDR1 MNHEY, CDR2 SVGAGI. V lost 5 bases to trimming and J lost 4 bases; unmatched junction nucleotides: 7. The chain's CDR3 is CASSTRQGSTEAFF. CDR3 sequence (DNA): TGTGCCAGCAGTACAAGACAGGGTAGCACTGAAGCTTTCTTT.

The chain has TRBV19 and TRBJ2-1; 9 nucleotides align to TRBD2. Germline CDR1 LNHDA, CDR2 SQIVND (reference sequence). With 7 bases clipped from V and 6 bases from J, the junction kept 10 bases outside the gene matches. The CDR3 loop spans 15 amino acids. CDR3 DNA: TGTGCCAGTACCCCCAGCGGGAGGAGGTTCAATGAGCAGTTCTTC. This sequence encodes CASTPSGRRFNEQFF. The complete variable domain, with remaining parts taken from reference TRBV19 and TRBJ2-1, reads DGGITQSPKYLFRKEGQNVTLSCEQNLNHDAMYWYRQDPGQGLRLIYYSQIVNDFQKGDIAEGYSVSREKKESFPLTVTSAQKNPTAFYLCASTPSGRRFNEQFFGPGTRLTVL.

The chain is built from TRBV5-6 and TRBJ1-1; D unresolved. Trimming removed 5 bases from V and 0 bases from J, with 8 bases in between. The CDR3 consists of 13 residues. Germline V gene data show CDR1 as SGHDT and CDR2 as YYEEEE. The CDR3 coding sequence is TGTGCCAGCAGAACTAATATGAACACTGAAGCTTTCTTT. This codes for CASRTNMNTEAFF.

The chain links TRBV14 to TRBJ2-2, with D perhaps matching TRBD1 (5 bases). Between the trimmed V and J ends, which lost 4 bases and 3 bases, there was a span of 9 bases. The CDR3 length is 14 residues. The germline CDR1 and CDR2 sequences are SGHDN and FVKESK. This CDR3 is CASSRDRYTGELFF. The CDR3 nucleotides are TGTGCCAGCAGCCGAGACAGATACACCGGGGAGCTGTTTTTT.

Remarks on this clone: A read error may produce the germline difference seen at one junction end. The V call is TRBV7-2, the J call TRBJ1-1; D ambiguous. Germline V gene lookup returns CDR1 SGHTA and CDR2 FQGNSA. The CDR3 has 13 amino acids. The CDR3 DNA follows: TGTGCCAGCAGCCTAGCAGAGAACACTGAAGCTTTCTTT. This encodes CASSLAENTEAFF.

V usage is TRBV6-5 and J usage is TRBJ1-1; D is unresolved. CDR1 and CDR2 from the germline V gene are MNHEY and SVGAGI. This CDR3 contains 13 residues. Deletions cut 6 bases from V and 1 base from J, with 9 bases between. CDR3 in amino acids: CASRRGANTEAFF. DNA for the CDR3: TGTGCCAGCAGGCGAGGTGCGAACACTGAAGCTTTCTTT.

The chain links TRBV19 to TRBJ1-5; D is possibly TRBD1 (5 bases). The V end lost 7 bases, the J end lost 4 bases, and 11 bases lay between the germline ends. The CDR3 length is 13 residues. Germline V CDR1 and CDR2: LNHDA, SQIVND (reference sequence). The CDR3 is CASKVAGNQPQHF. The CDR3 region has the DNA TGTGCCAGTAAGGTGGCAGGGAATCAGCCCCAGCATTTT.

This clone was counted between two and nine times. The chain links TRBV7-2 to TRBJ2-7, with 10 bases that match TRBD2. The CDR3 covers 16 residues. Germline V gene lookup returns CDR1 SGHTA and CDR2 FQGNSA. The trim removed 2 bases at V and 6 bases at J, leaving 10 bases unmatched. The CDR3 sequence is CASSLILSSGSPEQYF. The CDR3, as DNA: TGTGCCAGCAGCTTAATTCTGTCTAGCGGGAGTCCCGAGCAGTACTTC.

V gene TRBV9 combines with J gene TRBJ2-5, with 8 bases lining up with TRBD1. V was clipped by 2 bases and J by 4 bases; unmatched bases: 7. This CDR3 is built from 15 residues. The germline CDR1 and CDR2 sequences are SGDLS and YYNGEE. Here the CDR3 reads CASSVGRGRGETQYF. The CDR3 coding sequence is TGTGCCAGCAGCGTGGGCAGGGGGCGGGGAGAGACCCAGTACTTC.

This rearrangement joins TRBV4-1 to TRBJ1-5; D remains unclear. Germline CDR1 is MGHRA and CDR2 is YSYEKL. Trimming took 0 bases from V and 4 from J, leaving 10 bases between them. CDR3 length: 15 amino acids. Written as DNA, the CDR3 is TGCGCCAGCAGCCAAGATAGCAGGCCGAATCAGCCCCAGCATTTT. Protein sequence: CASSQDSRPNQPQHF.

The J gene is TRBJ2-5, the V gene TRBV29-1; D unresolved. The V end was cut by 1 base, the J end by 1 base, with 4 bases between. The CDR3 covers 12 residues. Germline V gene sequence: CDR1 SQVTM, CDR2 ANQGSEA. The CDR3 DNA is TGCAGCGTTGAAGGTCTCCAAGAGACCCAGTACTTC. As protein: CSVEGLQETQYF.

This rearrangement joins TRBV6-6 to TRBJ2-5; TRBD2 is a possible D gene (6 bases). Germline V gene lookup returns CDR1 MNHNY and CDR2 SVGAGI (reference sequence). The CDR3 covers 15 residues. Trimming removed 1 base from V and 3 bases from J, with 12 bases in between. The CDR3 DNA is TGTGCCAGCAGTTACTTATTGACTAGAGAAGAGACCCAGTACTTC. Its protein is CASSYLLTREETQYF.

V and J are TRBV5-1 and TRBJ2-6; D might be TRBD2 (7 bases). The germline V gene encodes CDR1 SGHRS and CDR2 YFSETQ. The ends were cut back, 5 bases at V and 4 bases at J, with 19 bases in the middle. This CDR3 is built from 17 residues. DNA for the CDR3: TGCGCCAGCAGTCAATCGGTTCGGGGGGCCGGGGCCAACGTCCTGACTTTC. It codes for CASSQSVRGAGANVLTF.

This chain connects TRBV7-2 to TRBJ2-5; TRBD2 matches 10 bases. Looked up from germline, CDR1 is SGHTA and CDR2 is FQGNSA. J was trimmed by 7 bases and V by 2 bases; bases with no gene match: 13. The CDR3 consists of 17 residues. DNA for the CDR3: TGTGCCAGCAGCTTACTTAGGAATAGCGGGGGGTTCGGGACCCAGTACTTC. This sequence encodes CASSLLRNSGGFGTQYF. Full variable domain (rest looked up from reference TRBV7-2 and TRBJ2-5): GAGVSQSPSNKVTEKGKDVELRCDPISGHTALYWYRQSLGQGLEFLIYFQGNSAPDKSGLPSDRFSAERTGGSVSTLTIQRTQQEDSAVYLCASSLLRNSGGFGTQYFGPGTRLLVL.

This clone was detected once. This chain uses TRBV2 with TRBJ2-5, with 7 bases identical to TRBD1. The DNA end lines up better with TRBJ2-7; the J call may be wrong. This CDR3 contains 15 residues. Germline V gene sequence: CDR1 SNHLY, CDR2 FYNNEI. CDR3 coding DNA: TGTGCCAGCAGTGAACTGGGACAGCCAACCTACGAGCAGTACTTC. It yields the protein CASSELGQPTYEQYF.